This T cell receptor beta chain is from a study of blood T cell repertoires in COVID-19. Turning to the study itself: Researchers got acute and convalescent COVID-19 samples from the United States, Italy and Spain.

Sequencing used immunoSEQ multiplex PCR; TCRdb keeps in-frame clones, though not all of them. The sample shows about 210,000 clones, 80% to 90% of them seen only once. J lost 6 bases, V lost 4 bases, and 6 bases had no gene match. The germline gives CDR1 SNHLY, CDR2 FYNNEI. There are 14 residues in the CDR3. The chain recombines TRBV2 with TRBJ1-1; TRBD1 aligns across 9 bases. This sequence was found in a woman at least 80 years old with COVID-19, enrolled during active disease. The sequenced material came from peripheral blood. This CDR3 is CASSGQGVTAEAFF. In DNA, the CDR3 is TGTGCCAGCAGTGGACAGGGGGTTACCGCTGAAGCTTTCTTT.